The 10 T cell receptor beta chains below were found in one sample sequenced in a study of OX40 agonist ivuxolimab in advanced cancers. Receptor amplification or capture employed the immunoSEQ multiplex PCR assay. TCRdb retrieved this table from immuneACCESS and kept in-frame rearrangements only. Not all clones are present; in checked studies, unresolved V genes account for under half, and no reason is known for the remainder. The sample table shows 35,000 to 50,000 clones, and around 90% are seen once. The biggest ten clones account for 22% of the sample. Sequenced here: CD4+ or CD8+ T cells sorted from blood, sampled in a trial of the OX40 agonist ivuxolimab. The receptor source for this set is an adult with an advanced solid tumor such as melanoma, head and neck, liver or kidney cancer.

The chain recombines TRBV6-6 with TRBJ2-7; tentatively, D is TRBD2 (5 bases). In germline, CDR1 is MNHNY, CDR2 SVGAGI (reference sequence). The CDR3 loop spans 15 amino acids. Trimming took off 6 bases at V and 6 bases at J, with 21 bases between the two ends. CDR3 residues: CASSTEDLLGFEQYF. CDR3 DNA: TGTGCCAGCAGCACCGAAGACCTACTAGGGTTCGAGCAGTACTTC.

The J gene is TRBJ1-4, the V gene TRBV4-1, with 8 bases that match TRBD1. CDR1 MGHRA and CDR2 YSYEKL come from the germline V gene. The CDR3 loop spans 14 amino acids. V lost 4 bases to trimming and J lost 8 bases; unmatched junction nucleotides: 6. DNA for the CDR3: TGCGCCAGCAGCCTCTCCAGGGGGCAGGAAAAACTGTTTTTT. Encoded protein: CASSLSRGQEKLFF.

J is TRBJ2-5 and V is TRBV19; no definite D call. Germline lookup yields CDR1 LNHDA and CDR2 SQIVND (reference sequence). The CDR3 length is 17 residues. V lost 5 bases to trimming and J lost 0 bases, with 19 bases between them. CDR3 in amino acids: CASSFPSRELYQETQYF. The CDR3 coding sequence is TGTGCCAGTAGTTTCCCCAGTCGAGAGCTGTACCAAGAGACCCAGTACTTC.

CDR3 bases: TGTGCCAGCAGCTTAGACGCAGGGCCCAACTATGGCTACACCTTC. This encodes CASSLDAGPNYGYTF. The V and J genes are TRBV7-9 and TRBJ1-2, with D tentatively TRBD1 (5 bases). V was clipped by 1 base and J by 2 bases, with 11 bases between them. CDR1 and CDR2 (germline): SEHNR, FQNEAQ (reference sequence). The CDR3 is made up of 15 amino acids.

The rearrangement links TRBV19 to TRBJ1-1; perhaps TRBD1 as D (5 bases). V dropped 3 bases and J dropped 1 base, with 9 bases sitting between them. The length of the CDR3 is 14 residues. Germline V lookup: CDR1 LNHDA, CDR2 SQIVND (reference sequence). CDR3 loop: CASSIGAGNTEAFF. As DNA, the CDR3 is TGTGCCAGTAGTATTGGGGCAGGGAACACTGAAGCTTTCTTT.

The rearrangement uses TRBV6-1 and TRBJ2-4; D may be TRBD1 or TRBD2 (5 bases each). This CDR3 contains 15 residues. V shed 6 bases and J shed 0 bases, with 12 bases lying between them. Germline values: CDR1 MNHNS, CDR2 SASEGT. The CDR3 DNA follows: TGTGCCAGCAGCCAGGGACGGATAGCCAAAAACATTCAGTACTTC. Residues: CASSQGRIAKNIQYF.

This sequence joins TRBV7-6 and TRBJ1-2; the match to TRBD1 covers 7 bases. The CDR3 loop spans 13 amino acids. The trim removed 1 base at V and 8 bases at J, leaving 4 bases unmatched. CDR1 SGHVS and CDR2 FNYEAQ come from the germline V gene. In nucleotides, the CDR3 is TGTGCCAGCAGCTTAGAGGGGGCTTGGGGCTACACCTTC. Protein sequence: CASSLEGAWGYTF. Full variable domain (outside the CDR3, taken from reference TRBV7-6 and TRBJ1-2): GAGVSQSPRYKVTKRGQDVALRCDPISGHVSLYWYRQALGQGPEFLTYFNYEAQQDKSGLPNDRFSAERPEGSISTLTIQRTEQRDSAMYRCASSLEGAWGYTFGSGTRLTVV.

This chain uses TRBV18 with TRBJ2-3; 8 bases agree with TRBD2. Trimming removed 4 bases from V and 2 bases from J; junction bases left unmatched: 20. This CDR3 is 20 amino acids long. In germline, CDR1 is KGHSH, CDR2 LQKENI. The CDR3 DNA sequence: TGTGCCAGCTCACTAAGCTCCCTCCCAGCGGCGGGAGGTGTCACAGATACGCAGTATTTT. Translating it yields CASSLSSLPAAGGVTDTQYF.

The rearrangement joins TRBV9 to TRBJ2-5, with D possibly matching TRBD2 (5 bases). The CDR3 totals 15 residues. Trimming removed 0 bases at V and 4 bases at J, with 13 bases between. Germline V CDR1 and CDR2: SGDLS, YYNGEE. The CDR3 loop is CASSVAGSTGETQYF. Written as DNA, the CDR3 is TGTGCCAGCAGCGTAGCTGGGAGTACGGGAGAGACCCAGTACTTC. The full variable domain, rest sourced from reference TRBV9 and TRBJ2-5, is DSGVTQTPKHLITATGQRVTLRCSPRSGDLSVYWYQQSLDQGLQFLIQYYNGEERAKGNILERFSAQQFPDLHSELNLSSLELGDSALYFCASSVAGSTGETQYFGPGTRLLVL.

The chain has TRBV27 and TRBJ2-1; D possibly corresponds to TRBD1 (6 bases). This CDR3 is 14 amino acids long. The V end lost 4 bases, the J end lost 2 bases, and 9 bases lay between the germline ends. Looked up from germline, CDR1 is MNHEY and CDR2 is SMNVEV (reference sequence). CDR3 sequence: CASSSQGPYNEQFF. CDR3 bases: TGTGCCAGCAGTTCACAGGGCCCCTACAATGAGCAGTTCTTC.